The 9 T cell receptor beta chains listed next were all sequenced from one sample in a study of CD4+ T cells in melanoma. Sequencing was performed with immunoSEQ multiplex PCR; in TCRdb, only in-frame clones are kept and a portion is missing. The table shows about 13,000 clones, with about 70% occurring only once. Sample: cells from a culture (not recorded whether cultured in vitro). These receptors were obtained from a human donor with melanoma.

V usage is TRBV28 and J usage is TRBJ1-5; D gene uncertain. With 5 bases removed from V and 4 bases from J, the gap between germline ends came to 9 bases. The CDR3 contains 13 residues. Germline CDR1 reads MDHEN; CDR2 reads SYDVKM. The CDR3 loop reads CASSTNDNQPQHF. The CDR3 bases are TGTGCCAGCAGTACCAATGATAATCAGCCCCAGCATTTT.

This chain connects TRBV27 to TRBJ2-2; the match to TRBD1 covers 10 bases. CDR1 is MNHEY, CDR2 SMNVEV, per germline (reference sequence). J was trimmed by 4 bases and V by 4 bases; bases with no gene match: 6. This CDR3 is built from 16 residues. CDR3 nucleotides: TGTGCCAGCAGTTCCTGGGACAGGGGATCCACCGGGGAGCTGTTTTTT. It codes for CASSSWDRGSTGELFF.

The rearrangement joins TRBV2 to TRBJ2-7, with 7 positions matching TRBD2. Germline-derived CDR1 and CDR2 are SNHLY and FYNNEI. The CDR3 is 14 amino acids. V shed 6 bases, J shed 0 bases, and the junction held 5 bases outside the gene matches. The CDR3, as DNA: TGTGCCAGCAGGTGGGGGGGATCCTCCTACGAGCAGTACTTC. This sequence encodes CASRWGGSSYEQYF.

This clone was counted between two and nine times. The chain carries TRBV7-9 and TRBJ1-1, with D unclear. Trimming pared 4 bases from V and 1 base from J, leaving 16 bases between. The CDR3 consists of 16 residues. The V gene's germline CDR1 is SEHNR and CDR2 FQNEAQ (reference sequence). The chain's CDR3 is CASSSLTRVANTEAFF. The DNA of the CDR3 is TGTGCCAGCAGCTCCCTTACGAGGGTGGCGAACACTGAAGCTTTCTTT.

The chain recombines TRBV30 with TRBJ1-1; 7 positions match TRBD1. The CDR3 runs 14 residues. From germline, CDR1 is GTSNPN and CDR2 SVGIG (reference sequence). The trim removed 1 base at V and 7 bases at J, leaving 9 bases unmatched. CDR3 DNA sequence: TGTGCCTGGAGTGGACAGGGAATTCTATTTGAAGCTTTCTTT. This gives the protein CAWSGQGILFEAFF. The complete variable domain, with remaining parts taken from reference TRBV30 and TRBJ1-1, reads SQTIHQWPATLVQPVGSPLSLECTVEGTSNPNLYWYRQAAGRGLQLLFYSVGIGQISSEVPQNLSASRPQDRQFILSSKKLLLSDSGFYLCAWSGQGILFEAFFGQGTRLTVV.

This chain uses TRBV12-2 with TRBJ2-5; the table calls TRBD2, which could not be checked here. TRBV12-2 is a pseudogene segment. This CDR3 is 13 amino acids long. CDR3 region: CARAGGPGETQYF. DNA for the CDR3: TGTGCAAGAGCGGGGGGGCCCGGAGAGACCCAGTACTTC.

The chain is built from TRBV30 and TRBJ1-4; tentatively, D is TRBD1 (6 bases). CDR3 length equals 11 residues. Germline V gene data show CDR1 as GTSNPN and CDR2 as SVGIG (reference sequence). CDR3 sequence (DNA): TGTACGGGACATACTAATGAAAAACTGTTTTTT. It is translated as CTGHTNEKLFF. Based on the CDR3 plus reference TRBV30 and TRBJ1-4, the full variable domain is SQTIHQWPATLVQPVGSPLSLECTVEGTSNPNLYWYRQAAGRGLQLLFYSVGIGQISSEVPQNLSASRPQDRQFILSSKKLLLSDSGFYLCTGHTNEKLFFGSGTQLSVL.

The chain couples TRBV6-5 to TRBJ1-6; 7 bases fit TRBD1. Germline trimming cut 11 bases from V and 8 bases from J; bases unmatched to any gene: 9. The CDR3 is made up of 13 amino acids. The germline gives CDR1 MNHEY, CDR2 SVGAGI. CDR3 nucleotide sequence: TGTGCCGGACAGGACAGGATCGATTCACCCCTCCACTTT. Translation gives CAGQDRIDSPLHF.

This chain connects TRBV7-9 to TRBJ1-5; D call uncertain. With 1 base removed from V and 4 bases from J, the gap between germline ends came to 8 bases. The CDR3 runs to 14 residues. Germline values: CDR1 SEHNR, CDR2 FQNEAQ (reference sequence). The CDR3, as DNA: TGTGCCAGCAGCTTAGAGACTTCTAATCAGCCCCAGCATTTT. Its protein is CASSLETSNQPQHF.